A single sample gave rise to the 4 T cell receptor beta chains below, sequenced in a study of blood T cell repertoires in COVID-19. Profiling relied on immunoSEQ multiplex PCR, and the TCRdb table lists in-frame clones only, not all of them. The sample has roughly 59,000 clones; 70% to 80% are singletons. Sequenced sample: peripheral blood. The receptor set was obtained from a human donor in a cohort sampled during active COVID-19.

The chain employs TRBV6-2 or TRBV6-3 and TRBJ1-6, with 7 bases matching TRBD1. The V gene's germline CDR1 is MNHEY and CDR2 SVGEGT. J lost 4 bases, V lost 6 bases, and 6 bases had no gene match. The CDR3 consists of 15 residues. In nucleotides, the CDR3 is TGTGCCAGCAGCCCGCAGACAGGGTATAATTCACCCCTCCACTTT. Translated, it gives CASSPQTGYNSPLHF.

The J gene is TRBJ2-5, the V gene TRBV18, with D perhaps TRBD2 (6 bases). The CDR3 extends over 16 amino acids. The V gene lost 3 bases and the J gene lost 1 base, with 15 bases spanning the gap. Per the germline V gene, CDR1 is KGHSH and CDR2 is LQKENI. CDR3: CASSPGTGASQETQYF. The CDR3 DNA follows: TGTGCCAGCTCACCCGGGACGGGAGCTTCCCAAGAGACCCAGTACTTC.

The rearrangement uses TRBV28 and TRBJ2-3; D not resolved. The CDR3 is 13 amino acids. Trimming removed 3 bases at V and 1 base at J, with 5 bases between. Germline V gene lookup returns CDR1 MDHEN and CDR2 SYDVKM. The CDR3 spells CASSFIGTDTQYF. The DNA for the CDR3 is TGTGCCAGCAGTTTTATCGGCACAGATACGCAGTATTTT.

CDR3: CASSTYSLIAGVSYEQYF. The DNA of the CDR3 is TGTGCCAGCAGCACTTATAGCTTAATAGCGGGGGTCTCCTACGAGCAGTACTTC. This chain connects TRBV7-2 to TRBJ2-7; 9 nucleotides align to TRBD2. This CDR3 contains 18 residues. After removal of 5 bases from V and 0 bases from J, the junction contained 14 bases not matched to a gene. Germline V lookup: CDR1 SGHTA, CDR2 FQGNSA.